The subject of this entry is one TCR beta chain. Its antigen is not identified. This sample is part of a study of T cell responses to AZD1222 COVID-19 vaccine. Background on the study: Whether given at about 4 or about 12 weeks, second doses were pooled.

The CDR3 covers 19 residues. J gave up 0 bases and V 1 base, and 10 bases lay outside the gene matches. CDR1 SGDLS and CDR2 YYNGEE come from the germline V gene. Study conclusions and caveats: Of spike-specific TCRs, nearly half reportedly target regions left unmutated in variants. Only a handful of AZD1222 recipients, more than five in all, had baseline seropositivity. The donor group comprised mostly white British people and more females; the analysis possibly underestimated clonal diversity.

The data were produced by immunoSEQ multiplex PCR, yet TCRdb's version contains in-frame clones alone and is incomplete. The sample records just under 85,000 clones, roughly nine tenths being singletons. The rearrangement uses TRBV9 and TRBJ2-1, with 10 bases aligning to TRBD2. The material was peripheral blood, obtained on day 0 of AZD1222 vaccination. The receptor comes from an adult in good health. The CDR3, as DNA: TGTGCCAGCAGCGTATTCCCCGGGACTAGCGTGAGCTCCTACAATGAGCAGTTCTTC. Its translation: CASSVFPGTSVSSYNEQFF.